This TCR beta chain is from a study of cytomegalovirus exposure and HLA in healthy donors. Overall study context: From HLA-typed donors, an early data release held some 91 million unique TCRs.

The PCR made use of 60 Vbeta and 13 Jbeta primers. Produced via immunoSEQ multiplex PCR; TCRdb's table is partial and in-frame only. Of about 100,000 clones listed, about 72% are singletons. As concerns this clone: Its cognate antigen is unknown.

With 1 base clipped from V and 6 bases from J, the junction kept 8 bases outside the gene matches. This CDR3 spans 18 amino acids. The germline V gene has CDR1 SGHNT and CDR2 YENEEA. Study-wide results and caveats: Serostatus for CMV was the only available immune exposure information. Within an earlier analysis, most TCR beta V segments proved productive either about 87% or about 30% of the time. TCR association rates varied by HLA locus in a later analysis, with DRB1 highest and HLA-C lowest.

The clonotype was recovered from a woman aged 55 to 70 in good health and CMV-seropositive. The sample consisted of PBMCs. This chain links TRBV11-3 with TRBJ2-2; 13 nucleotides match TRBD2. CDR3 region: CASSLVPITSGRAGELFF. As DNA, the CDR3 is TGTGCCAGCAGCTTAGTACCGATCACTAGCGGGAGGGCCGGGGAGCTGTTTTTT.